These 10 T cell receptor beta chains originate from one sample sequenced in a study of blood T cell repertoires in COVID-19. Here immunoSEQ multiplex PCR was the method, and the copy in TCRdb shows in-frame clones only, minus some. The sample includes 200,000 to 250,000 clones, approximately 83% of them seen just once. Sequencing was carried out using peripheral blood. Source of these receptors: a woman aged 25 to 39 who had recovered from COVID-19.

The chain is built from TRBV11-2 and TRBJ2-5; 8 nucleotides line up with TRBD2. The junction had 10 bases not matched to a gene; V was cut back by 2 bases and J by 5 bases. Per the germline V gene, CDR1 is SGHAT and CDR2 is FQNNGV. The CDR3 has 16 amino acids. The CDR3 DNA sequence: TGTGCCAGCAGCTTAACCGGAGCGGGAGAATGGGAGACCCAGTACTTC. Translated: CASSLTGAGEWETQYF.

A few counts support this clone. The J gene is TRBJ1-4, the V gene TRBV7-9, with TRBD1 as a possible D gene (5 bases). CDR1 is SEHNR and CDR2 is FQNEAQ in the germline V gene (reference sequence). The CDR3 is 13 residues long. The ends were cut back, 6 bases at V and 4 bases at J, with 9 bases in the middle. CDR3 loop: CASRGQLNEKLFF. The CDR3 DNA reads as TGTGCCAGCAGGGGGCAGCTTAATGAAAAACTGTTTTTT.

The chain recombines TRBV5-4 with TRBJ2-7; 9 positions match TRBD2. V lost 2 bases to trimming and J lost 1 base; unmatched junction nucleotides: 4. This CDR3 is built from 15 residues. From germline, CDR1 is SGHNT and CDR2 YYREEE (reference sequence). The CDR3 DNA is TGTGCCAGCAGCTTTCCTAGCGGGGATTCCTACGAGCAGTACTTC. Encoded protein: CASSFPSGDSYEQYF.

The CDR3 sequence is CASNTRGTVPSPLHF. The CDR3 DNA sequence: TGTGCCAGTAACACACGCGGGACTGTACCTTCACCCCTCCACTTT. The V gene is TRBV19, the J gene TRBJ1-6; weak D call: TRBD1 (5 bases). Germline V gives CDR1 LNHDA, CDR2 SQIVND (reference sequence). V gave up 7 bases and J gave up 9 bases, with 19 bases separating them. The CDR3 length is 15 residues.

J is TRBJ2-1 and V is TRBV30; TRBD2 is a possible D gene (6 bases). The CDR3 runs 14 residues. V was trimmed by 1 base and J by 9 bases, leaving 16 bases between them. The germline CDR1 and CDR2 sequences are GTSNPN and SVGIG (reference sequence). In DNA, the CDR3 is TGTGCCTGGAGTGAAACGGGACTTATAACTGAGCAGTTCTTC. It yields the protein CAWSETGLITEQFF.

The chain has TRBV7-9 and TRBJ2-7; maybe TRBD2 (5 bases). Germline CDR1 and CDR2: SEHNR and FQNEAQ (reference sequence). This CDR3 region has 18 residues. Trimming cost V 0 bases and J 0 bases, with 18 bases left between them. In nucleotides, the CDR3 is TGTGCCAGCAGCTTAGCTCGGGGTACCAAACCCTTCTCCTACGAGCAGTACTTC. Encoded protein: CASSLARGTKPFSYEQYF. The full variable domain, completed using reference TRBV7-9 and TRBJ2-7, is DTGVSQNPRHKITKRGQNVTFRCDPISEHNRLYWYRQTLGQGPEFLTYFQNEAQLEKSRLLSDRFSAERPKGSFSTLEIQRTEQGDSAMYLCASSLARGTKPFSYEQYFGPGTRLTVT.

This clone was seen once. The DNA for the CDR3 is TGTGCCAGTAGTATCAGGTCCGGAGGGGAGCCCCAGCATTTT. Amino acid sequence: CASSIRSGGEPQHF. The J gene is TRBJ1-5, the V gene TRBV19; tentative D call: TRBD1 (5 bases). Between the trimmed V and J ends, which lost 3 bases and 8 bases, there was a span of 14 bases. The CDR3 extends over 14 amino acids. Germline CDR1 and CDR2: LNHDA and SQIVND (reference sequence).

The gene calls are TRBV5-1 and TRBJ2-3; D may be TRBD2 (5 bases). V was trimmed by 0 bases and J by 4 bases, leaving 12 bases between them. CDR1 is SGHRS and CDR2 is YFSETQ in the germline V gene. This CDR3 has 15 residues. CDR3 in DNA: TGCGCCAGCAGCTTGGCTACCGGGAACGCAGATACGCAGTATTTT. Residues: CASSLATGNADTQYF.

The gene calls are TRBV3-1 (or the pseudogene TRBV3-2) and TRBJ2-1; the D gene is possibly TRBD2 (5 bases). CDR3 length equals 15 residues. CDR1 is LGHDT, CDR2 YNNKEL, per germline (reference sequence). V dropped 2 bases and J dropped 6 bases, with 14 bases sitting between them. The CDR3 sequence is CASSQSPFGGNEQFF. The CDR3 region has the DNA TGTGCCAGCAGCCAAAGCCCGTTTGGAGGCAATGAGCAGTTCTTC.

CDR3 nucleotides: TGCGCCAGCAGTCAATCGAACCCGAACAGGGGTATCCGTTACGCGAACACCGGGGAGCTGTTTTTT. Translated: CASSQSNPNRGIRYANTGELFF. The chain is built from TRBV23-1 and TRBJ2-2; 7 positions match TRBD1. TRBV23-1 is known as an ORF, though its function is uncertain. V lost 0 bases and J lost 0; bases outside the gene matches: 19. CDR3 size: 22 residues.